This TCR beta chain appears in the sequencing data of a study of control samples from healthy donors and cancer patients (dated by TCRdb to the early 2020s). The germline V gene sets CDR1 to MNHEY and CDR2 to SVGAGI. Reading from cysteine to phenylalanine, the CDR3 counts 14 amino acids. Only the CDR3 region is kept as DNA, spanning 42 bases read in frame from base 1. The germline ends are 14 bases apart after V is trimmed by 7 bases and J by 4 bases. Library construction relied on the immunoSEQ multiplex PCR assay. In its TCRdb copy, this immuneACCESS table keeps in-frame sequences only and misses some clones. Where compared with another copy, unresolved V genes explain less than half of these, and the others have no known cause. This sample holds 200,000 to 250,000 clones; roughly 94% were observed only once. The top ten clones comprise approximately 1.5% of the sample. As regards this clone: The clone's antigen remains unknown. Base-call qualities are not available, and no considerably larger clone is one nucleotide away.

This receptor was obtained from a man aged 50-59 years in good health. The V and J genes are TRBV6-5 and TRBJ1-5; the D gene is not confidently resolved. Sequenced: blood. The DNA sequence is as follows: TGTGCCAGCACGGGTATCCCTCGTAATCAGCCCCAGCATTTT. It translates as CASTGIPRNQPQHF.